The present entry profiles one T cell receptor beta chain with its context. Its antigen remains unidentified. The sample originates from a study of T cell responses to AZD1222 COVID-19 vaccine. Sequenced by immunoSEQ multiplex PCR; TCRdb stores in-frame clones only, minus some. Here the sample spans 200,000 to 250,000 clones, just over 90% being singletons. Overall study findings and caveats: Vaccine-related CD4 TCRs covered spike, predominating at 160-218 and 743-854. It should be noted that donors were predominantly white British and more often female, and clonal diversity was possibly underestimated.

The CDR3 is made up of 18 amino acids. Per the germline V gene, CDR1 is MRHNA and CDR2 is SNTAGT. Trimming cost V 0 bases and J 0 bases, with 14 bases left between them. The chain carries TRBV6-4 and TRBJ2-2; tentative D call: TRBD1 (6 bases). The TCR comes from an adult in good health. The sequences come from peripheral blood, collected on day 0 of MenACWY control vaccination. CDR3 amino acids: CASSDSIRTVANTGELFF. The CDR3 region has the DNA TGTGCCAGCAGTGACTCGATTAGGACAGTCGCGAACACCGGGGAGCTGTTTTTT.